The clone carrying this T cell receptor (beta chain) was counted a few times. The V and J ends lost 6 bases and 0 bases respectively, with 12 bases between them. Per germline, CDR1 MGHDK and CDR2 SYGVNS. CDR3 length: 14 amino acids. This specimen comes from a study of neurological immune-mediated disorders. TCRdb re-called the 5' RACE reads through MiXCR, storing one row per CDR3 protein. The sample lists about 46,000 distinct CDR3 sequences; 3.5% to 5% were seen once. The origin of this receptor is a woman aged 60-75 years with multiple sclerosis. The V call is TRBV25-1, the J call TRBJ2-7; a possible D gene is TRBD1 (5 bases). The sample comprised PBMCs. The CDR3 is CASRGPASSYEQYF. The DNA for the CDR3 is TGTGCCAGCAGGGGGCCGGCTAGCTCCTACGAGCAGTACTTC.